The 25 T cell receptor beta chains below come from one sample, sequenced in a study of PD-1 blockade in classical Hodgkin lymphoma. Indicated time point: newly diagnosed, previously untreated cHL patient sample. Repertoires were generated with immunoSEQ multiplex PCR, while TCRdb's copy carries only in-frame clones and drops some. The profile covers some 70,000 clones, with roughly 93% appearing a single time and 2.6% taken by the ten largest. Sequencing was carried out using peripheral blood mononuclear cells (PBMCs). The receptors stem from a human donor with classical Hodgkin lymphoma.

In this sample, this clone turned up once. The chain uses TRBV10-2 and TRBJ2-7; D is unclear. Germline CDR1 is WSHSY and CDR2 is SAAADI. CDR3 length: 14 amino acids. V lost 5 bases and J lost 0, with 11 bases in between. The CDR3 protein is CASSIVSGSYEQYF. The DNA of the CDR3 is TGCGCCAGCAGTATTGTTTCGGGCTCCTACGAGCAGTACTTC.

This chain joins TRBV5-4 and TRBJ2-7, with D unresolved. The CDR3 totals 16 residues. V lost 1 base and J 0 bases, leaving 14 bases between the germline ends. Germline-derived CDR1 and CDR2 are SGHNT and YYREEE (reference sequence). CDR3 protein: CASSLNTRTGSYEQYF. The CDR3 DNA sequence: TGTGCCAGCAGCTTGAACACCCGGACGGGCTCCTACGAGCAGTACTTC.

The chain has TRBV15 and TRBJ2-3, with D possibly called TRBD1 or TRBD2 (5 bases each). CDR3 length equals 14 residues. V dropped 5 bases and J dropped 4 bases, with 13 bases sitting between them. Germline CDR1 and CDR2: LNHNV and YYDKDF (reference sequence). The CDR3 spells CATSLVGGSDTQYF. The CDR3 bases are TGTGCCACCAGCCTAGTTGGGGGTTCAGATACGCAGTATTTT.

This chain uses TRBV5-6 with TRBJ2-5, with D unclear. Per germline, CDR1 SGHDT and CDR2 YYEEEE. V was cut by 4 bases and J by 1 base, with 17 bases left in between. The CDR3 covers 16 residues. CDR3 protein: CASSTRLWAGQETQYF. Here the CDR3 DNA reads TGTGCCAGCAGCACCCGTCTTTGGGCAGGCCAAGAGACCCAGTACTTC.

The chain is built from TRBV5-8 and TRBJ1-5; TRBD1 matches 9 bases. Germline trimming cut 2 bases from V and 0 bases from J; bases unmatched to any gene: 3. Germline lookup yields CDR1 SGHTS and CDR2 YDEGEE. This CDR3 has 16 residues. The CDR3 DNA sequence: TGTGCCAGCAGCTTAGGGGACAGGGTTAGCAATCAGCCCCAGCATTTT. Protein: CASSLGDRVSNQPQHF.

The chain employs TRBV7-9 and TRBJ2-2; no clear D. The germline gives CDR1 SEHNR, CDR2 FQNEAQ (reference sequence). Trimming pared 5 bases from V and 6 bases from J, leaving 16 bases between. The CDR3 extends over 15 amino acids. CDR3 residues: CASSRHRGRAGELFF. CDR3 nucleotide sequence: TGTGCCAGCAGCCGACACCGAGGAAGGGCCGGGGAGCTGTTTTTT.

The sample holds one count of this clone. The CDR3 region is CASTSPRGADGYTF. The CDR3 DNA sequence: TGTGCCAGCACCTCCCCTAGGGGCGCAGATGGCTACACCTTC. The V gene is TRBV28, the J gene TRBJ1-2; D is possibly TRBD1 (5 bases). Per the germline V gene, CDR1 is MDHEN and CDR2 is SYDVKM. With 7 bases removed from V and 6 bases from J, the gap between germline ends came to 18 bases. CDR3 size: 14 residues.

This clone was picked up one time. Compared with germline, one end of the junction differs, possibly owing to a read error. The chain joins TRBV6-6 to TRBJ1-4; D is perhaps TRBD1 (6 bases). CDR1 and CDR2 from the germline V gene are MNHNY and SVGAGI (reference sequence). The CDR3 sequence is 13 residues long. The CDR3 spells CASSETGNGKLFF. In nucleotides, the CDR3 is TGTGCCAGCAGCGAAACAGGGAATGGAAAACTGTTTTTT.

V is TRBV29-1 and J is TRBJ1-2; D ambiguous. The CDR3 length is 10 residues. The V end was cut by 4 bases, the J end by 7 bases, with 7 bases between. Germline CDR1 reads SQVTM; CDR2 reads ANQGSEA. The DNA of the CDR3 is TGCAGCGTTGGTGTGGGTGGCTACACCTTC. Protein product: CSVGVGGYTF.

This rearrangement joins TRBV5-1 to TRBJ1-2, with 10 bases lining up with TRBD1. With V trimmed by 0 bases and J by 2 bases, 16 bases remained unmatched. The length of the CDR3 is 20 residues. Germline V CDR1 and CDR2: SGHRS, YFSETQ. The CDR3 DNA reads TGCGCCAGCAGCTTGGCCTTTTACCTCATAGGGACAGGGGCGAACTATGGCTACACCTTC. It is translated as CASSLAFYLIGTGANYGYTF.

This chain joins TRBV5-5 and TRBJ2-2, with D unresolved. Trimming took off 4 bases at V and 6 bases at J, with 19 bases between the two ends. The CDR3 has 16 amino acids. CDR1 SGHKS and CDR2 YYEKEE come from the germline V gene (reference sequence). The CDR3 DNA reads as TGTGCCAGCAGCCTCGGGCCTTGGGGTGACGCCGGGGAGCTGTTTTTT. It translates to CASSLGPWGDAGELFF. The variable domain in full, completed from reference TRBV5-5 and TRBJ2-2, reads DAGVTQSPTHLIKTRGQQVTLRCSPISGHKSVSWYQQVLGQGPQFIFQYYEKEERGRGNFPDRFSARQFPNYSSELNVNALLLGDSALYLCASSLGPWGDAGELFFGEGSRLTVL.

The rearrangement joins TRBV25-1 to TRBJ1-2; unclear D gene. V lost 1 base, J lost 8 bases, and 17 bases lay in between. The length of the CDR3 is 15 residues. Germline V lookup: CDR1 MGHDK, CDR2 SYGVNS. This CDR3 is CASSEWGRKVPGYTF. The CDR3 DNA reads as TGTGCCAGCAGTGAATGGGGTCGAAAAGTTCCGGGCTACACCTTC.

This chain connects TRBV6-5 to TRBJ1-5; no clear D gene. Germline V gene sequence: CDR1 MNHEY, CDR2 SVGAGI. Trimming took 5 bases from V and 4 from J, leaving 12 bases between them. The length of the CDR3 is 14 residues. The DNA for the CDR3 is TGTGCCAGCAGTCAACTTTACGGGAATCAGCCCCAGCATTTT. The encoded protein is CASSQLYGNQPQHF.

The V and J genes are TRBV5-1 and TRBJ2-3, with 7 positions matching TRBD1. Trimming removed 7 bases from V and 0 bases from J; junction bases left unmatched: 5. This CDR3 region has 14 residues. Germline CDR1 SGHRS, CDR2 YFSETQ. DNA of the CDR3: TGCGCCAGCCAGCCGGGACAGAGCACAGATACGCAGTATTTT. It is translated as CASQPGQSTDTQYF.

The chain employs TRBV7-9 and TRBJ2-3; maybe TRBD1 (6 bases). The germline V and J ends were trimmed by 7 bases and 0 bases, with 11 bases remaining between them. Germline CDR1 is SEHNR and CDR2 is FQNEAQ (reference sequence). CDR3 length: 14 residues. In DNA, the CDR3 is TGTGCCAGCATTCAGGGGATAAGCACAGATACGCAGTATTTT. Its protein product is CASIQGISTDTQYF.

The chain recombines TRBV19 with TRBJ2-5; TRBD1 matches 7 bases. V lost 4 bases to trimming and J lost 2 bases; unmatched junction nucleotides: 7. CDR1 LNHDA and CDR2 SQIVND come from the germline V gene (reference sequence). This CDR3 spans 15 amino acids. CDR3 sequence reads: CASSTQGKGQETQYF. The CDR3 nucleotides are TGTGCCAGTAGTACACAGGGGAAGGGGCAAGAGACCCAGTACTTC.

The chain links TRBV19 to TRBJ1-2; TRBD1 matches 10 bases. The trim removed 9 bases at V and 3 bases at J, leaving 10 bases unmatched. There are 15 residues in the CDR3. The germline CDR1 and CDR2 sequences are LNHDA and SQIVND (reference sequence). DNA of the CDR3: TGTGCCAGCGGTCGGGGACAGGGGCGTGACTATGGCTACACCTTC. Translated: CASGRGQGRDYGYTF.

V usage is TRBV6-5 and J usage is TRBJ1-4; D unclear. The V gene lost 6 bases and the J gene lost 6 bases, with 11 bases spanning the gap. The length of the CDR3 is 13 residues. Looked up from germline, CDR1 is MNHEY and CDR2 is SVGAGI. CDR3 in amino acids: CASRRSPDEKLFF. The CDR3, as DNA: TGTGCCAGCAGGCGGTCACCGGATGAAAAACTGTTTTTT.

The gene calls are TRBV6-1 and TRBJ1-1; a possible D gene is TRBD1 (5 bases). CDR1 and CDR2 from the germline V gene are MNHNS and SASEGT. The CDR3 loop spans 17 amino acids. V shed 2 bases and J shed 0 bases, with 16 bases lying between them. Written as DNA, the CDR3 is TGTGCCAGCAGTGAACCCGCCGGGCAGGGATTGAACACTGAAGCTTTCTTT. It translates to CASSEPAGQGLNTEAFF.

This chain joins TRBV5-4 and TRBJ1-2; TRBD1 matches 8 bases. Germline lookup yields CDR1 SGHNT and CDR2 YYREEE (reference sequence). CDR3 length: 14 amino acids. The J segment lost 0 bases and the V segment lost 4 bases, leaving 2 bases of the junction unmatched. The CDR3 DNA reads as TGTGCCAGCAGCCGGGGACAGGCTAACTATGGCTACACCTTC. Its translation: CASSRGQANYGYTF.

This clone was found a few times. The chain employs TRBV9 and TRBJ1-2; D is unclear. The CDR3 loop spans 12 amino acids. Trimming took 0 bases from V and 8 from J, leaving 8 bases between them. Germline loops: CDR1 SGDLS, CDR2 YYNGEE. The CDR3 DNA is TGTGCCAGCAGCGTAGGAAGTGGGGGCTACACCTTC. It encodes CASSVGSGGYTF.

V usage is TRBV21-1 and J usage is TRBJ1-2; TRBD1 is the table's D call, not checked against the DNA. TRBV21-1 is annotated as a pseudogene. The CDR3 covers 16 residues. The CDR3 sequence: CASGLGTRLPRTGYTF. The CDR3 coding sequence is TGTGCCAGCGGGTTGGGGACAAGGCTCCCTAGAACGGGCTACACCTTC.

This rearrangement joins TRBV11-2 to TRBJ1-4, with unresolved D. Per the germline V gene, CDR1 is SGHAT and CDR2 is FQNNGV. Trimming shortened V by 5 bases and J by 4 bases, and 11 bases separated the two germline ends. The CDR3 totals 14 residues. The CDR3 nucleotides are TGTGCCAGCAGCGAGATTTTGGGTAATGAAAAACTGTTTTTT. Its translation: CASSEILGNEKLFF.

J is TRBJ2-5 and V is TRBV5-4; 13 bases fit TRBD2. The CDR3 is made up of 18 amino acids. J lost 2 bases, V lost 4 bases, and 11 bases had no gene match. Germline lookup yields CDR1 SGHNT and CDR2 YYREEE (reference sequence). The CDR3 nucleotides are TGTGCCAGCAGCATAGGGGGGACTAGCGGGGCCCGACAAGAGACCCAGTACTTC. As protein: CASSIGGTSGARQETQYF.

The rearrangement links TRBV6-5 to TRBJ2-7; 9 bases are a match to TRBD2. Looked up from germline, CDR1 is MNHEY and CDR2 is SVGAGI. CDR3 size: 15 residues. The V and J ends lost 5 bases and 8 bases, in that order; junction bases with no gene match: 13. DNA for the CDR3: TGTGCCAGCAGTCCCCTGGGGCGGGAGGGACGGAAGCAGTACTTC. It codes for CASSPLGREGRKQYF.